The 14 T cell receptor beta chains presented below share a single source sample, sequenced in a study of T-cell memory formation after mild COVID-19. One entry per CDR3 protein, called by TCRdb with MiXCR from the 5' RACE reads. Here the sample spans more than 150,000 distinct CDR3 sequences, around a tenth being singletons. The sample comprised PBMCs or a T cell subset sorted from them (not recorded which). These TCRs come from a man aged 18 to 29 who had mild COVID-19 (a few samples of this study predate the infection). Cell type and time point are not known.

V is TRBV7-2 and J is TRBJ2-5; D is possibly TRBD1 (6 bases). Trimming pared 4 bases from V and 2 bases from J, leaving 14 bases between. The germline gives CDR1 SGHTA, CDR2 FQGNSA. CDR3 length: 15 amino acids. The chain's CDR3 is CASSYQQGRQETQYF. DNA of the CDR3: TGTGCCAGCAGCTACCAACAGGGTAGGCAAGAGACCCAGTACTTC.

This clonotype was seen many times. The chain links TRBV5-1 to TRBJ2-5; D is perhaps TRBD1 or TRBD2 (5 bases each). Germline V gene data show CDR1 as SGHRS and CDR2 as YFSETQ. The CDR3 totals 13 residues. V lost 7 bases and J lost 2, with 12 bases in between. CDR3 region: CASAWGSQETQYF. For the CDR3, the DNA is TGCGCCAGCGCTTGGGGGAGTCAAGAGACCCAGTACTTC.

This clonotype was picked up one time. This rearrangement joins TRBV4-1 to TRBJ2-1; weak D call: TRBD1 (6 bases). The CDR3 sequence is 14 residues long. With 2 bases removed from V and 7 bases from J, the gap between germline ends came to 12 bases. Germline V gives CDR1 MGHRA, CDR2 YSYEKL. The chain's CDR3 is CASSQPFRGNEQFF. CDR3 nucleotides: TGCGCCAGCAGCCAACCTTTCAGGGGTAATGAGCAGTTCTTC.

The chain has TRBV2 and TRBJ2-7, with D maybe TRBD1 (5 bases). Germline-derived CDR1 and CDR2 are SNHLY and FYNNEI. This CDR3 has 14 residues. Trimming took off 4 bases at V and 4 bases at J, with 14 bases between the two ends. The chain's CDR3 is CASSGGHREYEQYF. The CDR3 DNA follows: TGTGCCAGCAGTGGCGGACACCGAGAGTACGAGCAGTACTTC.

This clonotype was observed a handful of times. The chain joins TRBV5-1 to TRBJ2-5; D possibly corresponds to TRBD2 (6 bases). The germline gives CDR1 SGHRS, CDR2 YFSETQ. The V and J ends lost 4 bases and 1 base respectively, with 14 bases between them. This CDR3 comprises 15 residues. CDR3: CASSPSGLFQETQYF. CDR3 DNA: TGCGCCAGCAGCCCATCGGGACTTTTCCAAGAGACCCAGTACTTC.

CDR3 sequence reads: CASSLFAGDQETQYF. The DNA of the CDR3 is TGCGCCAGCAGCTTGTTCGCGGGGGACCAAGAGACCCAGTACTTC. The chain uses TRBV5-1 and TRBJ2-5; 7 nucleotides match TRBD2. This CDR3 region has 15 residues. V shed 1 base and J 0 bases; nucleotides not matched to a gene: 3. Looked up from germline, CDR1 is SGHRS and CDR2 is YFSETQ.

CDR3: CAISESLASSYNEQFF. The CDR3 nucleotides are TGTGCCATCAGTGAGTCGCTAGCCAGCTCCTACAATGAGCAGTTCTTC. The chain has TRBV10-3 and TRBJ2-1; D possibly corresponds to TRBD2 (5 bases). Trimming stripped 0 bases from V and 0 bases from J, with 9 bases between. CDR1 and CDR2 (germline): ENHRY, SYGVKD. The CDR3 runs 16 residues.

V and J are TRBV6-6 and TRBJ2-3; perhaps TRBD1 as D (6 bases). V was pared by 1 base and J by 2 bases, with 7 bases between. This CDR3 spans 14 amino acids. The germline V gene has CDR1 MNHNY and CDR2 SVGAGI (reference sequence). The CDR3 coding sequence is TGTGCCAGCAGTTACTGGACAGACACAGATACGCAGTATTTT. Encoded protein: CASSYWTDTDTQYF.

In its sample, this clonotype was seen many times. The rearrangement uses TRBV27 and TRBJ1-5; D unresolved. Germline V lookup: CDR1 MNHEY, CDR2 SMNVEV (reference sequence). The CDR3 is 13 residues long. V dropped 2 bases and J dropped 6 bases, with 8 bases sitting between them. Here the CDR3 DNA reads TGTGCCAGCAGTTTAGATGTGGGTCAGCCCCAGCATTTT. Its protein is CASSLDVGQPQHF.

Only a few counts were recorded for this clonotype. The rearrangement joins TRBV6-2 or TRBV6-3 to TRBJ1-4; D not certain. CDR3 length: 11 residues. Germline V gene data show CDR1 as MNHEY and CDR2 as SVGEGT. Trimming cost V 0 bases and J 10 bases, with 3 bases left between them. The CDR3 loop reads CASSYSGKLFF. The CDR3 DNA reads TGTGCCAGCAGTTACTCTGGAAAACTGTTTTTT.

This sequence joins TRBV20-1 and TRBJ1-6, with TRBD1 identical over 9 bases. This CDR3 has 13 amino acids. Germline trimming cut 6 bases from V and 10 bases from J; bases unmatched to any gene: 7. Germline CDR1 is DFQATT and CDR2 is SNEGSKA (reference sequence). CDR3 residues: CSAPQGALSPLHF. The DNA of the CDR3 is TGCAGTGCCCCACAGGGGGCATTGTCACCCCTCCACTTT.

The table lists this clonotype with a few counts. This chain links TRBV5-1 with TRBJ2-7, with D hard to call. With 0 bases removed from V and 3 bases from J, the gap between germline ends came to 10 bases. The CDR3 loop spans 14 amino acids. CDR1 is SGHRS and CDR2 is YFSETQ in the germline V gene. In DNA form, the CDR3 reads TGCGCCAGCAGCTTGGCCAATATGGGCTACGAGCAGTACTTC. As protein: CASSLANMGYEQYF.

A few counts support this clonotype. The V call is TRBV6-1, the J call TRBJ1-5; D is ambiguous. This CDR3 is built from 14 residues. Trimming took 3 bases from V and 1 from J, leaving 7 bases between them. CDR1 is MNHNS and CDR2 is SASEGT in the germline V gene. CDR3 sequence reads: CASSDSWSNQPQHF. In DNA, the CDR3 is TGTGCCAGCAGTGACAGTTGGAGCAATCAGCCCCAGCATTTT.

This chain joins TRBV19 and TRBJ1-1; D call uncertain. V was clipped by 5 bases and J by 1 base, with 14 bases between them. This CDR3 has 15 residues. The V gene's germline CDR1 is LNHDA and CDR2 SQIVND (reference sequence). The CDR3 loop is CASSAGPAKNTEAFF. The CDR3, as DNA: TGTGCCAGTAGTGCGGGCCCTGCTAAGAACACTGAAGCTTTCTTT.